This entry lists 7 T cell receptor beta chains sequenced from one sample in a study of blood T cell repertoires in COVID-19. Method: immunoSEQ multiplex PCR; TCRdb's copy keeps in-frame clones and lacks some. The repertoire consists of roughly 400,000 clones, with about 89% occurring once and the leading ten covering around 0.86%. Sequenced material: PBMCs or T cells enriched from blood (not recorded which). Source of these receptors: a woman aged 40-49 years who had been exposed to COVID-19.

V usage is TRBV12-3 or TRBV12-4 and J usage is TRBJ1-2; 8 bases are shared with TRBD1. This CDR3 comprises 13 residues. J gave up 4 bases and V 4 bases, and 2 bases lay outside the gene matches. CDR3 DNA sequence: TGTGCCAGCAGTTCGGGACAGGTCTATGGCTACACCTTC. Translating gives CASSSGQVYGYTF.

The chain uses TRBV19 and TRBJ1-6, with unresolved D. Trimming stripped 4 bases from V and 8 bases from J, with 18 bases between. Germline-derived CDR1 and CDR2 are LNHDA and SQIVND (reference sequence). The CDR3 has 16 residues. The CDR3 loop reads CASSTRFGQTDSPLHF. CDR3 DNA sequence: TGTGCCAGTAGTACCAGGTTCGGCCAGACCGATTCACCCCTCCACTTT.

The V and J genes are TRBV7-2 and TRBJ2-1, with 7 bases aligning to TRBD2. Germline values: CDR1 SGHTA, CDR2 FQGNSA. The CDR3 loop spans 13 amino acids. The V segment lost 7 bases and the J segment 2 bases; nucleotides outside the gene matches: 2. The chain's CDR3 is CASTRGAYNEQFF. CDR3 in DNA: TGTGCCAGCACCCGGGGGGCCTACAATGAGCAGTTCTTC. The whole variable domain, filled in from reference TRBV7-2 and TRBJ2-1, reads GAGVSQSPSNKVTEKGKDVELRCDPISGHTALYWYRQSLGQGLEFLIYFQGNSAPDKSGLPSDRFSAERTGGSVSTLTIQRTQQEDSAVYLCASTRGAYNEQFFGPGTRLTVL.

This sequence joins TRBV9 and TRBJ2-2; perhaps TRBD1 as D (5 bases). Germline V lookup: CDR1 SGDLS, CDR2 YYNGEE. Trimming left V 3 bases short and J 7 bases short, with 19 bases between. The CDR3 covers 16 residues. The CDR3 sequence: CASSADRLRTRGELFF. The CDR3 bases are TGTGCCAGCAGCGCCGATAGACTGCGGACACGCGGGGAGCTGTTTTTT.

The V and J genes are TRBV30 and TRBJ1-2; D unresolved. Germline CDR1 is GTSNPN and CDR2 is SVGIG (reference sequence). This CDR3 is 12 amino acids long. The V gene lost 3 bases and the J gene lost 8 bases, with 13 bases spanning the gap. CDR3 DNA sequence: TGTGCCTGGAGCTTAGGGCCGGGGGGCTACACCTTC. Residues: CAWSLGPGGYTF. Supplemented by reference TRBV30 and TRBJ1-2, the full variable domain reads SQTIHQWPATLVQPVGSPLSLECTVEGTSNPNLYWYRQAAGRGLQLLFYSVGIGQISSEVPQNLSASRPQDRQFILSSKKLLLSDSGFYLCAWSLGPGGYTFGSGTRLTVV.

The rearrangement links TRBV28 to TRBJ1-2, with 8 bases matching TRBD1. CDR1 MDHEN and CDR2 SYDVKM come from the germline V gene. This CDR3 region has 16 residues. J lost 2 bases, V lost 3 bases, and 8 bases had no gene match. CDR3 loop: CASSLSGTGSNYGYTF. For the CDR3, the DNA is TGTGCCAGCAGTTTGTCCGGGACAGGCTCAAACTATGGCTACACCTTC.

The V and J genes are TRBV18 and TRBJ2-7; 11 nucleotides agree with TRBD1. CDR3 length equals 14 residues. Per germline, CDR1 KGHSH and CDR2 LQKENI. Trimming removed 4 bases from V and 3 bases from J; junction bases left unmatched: 2. In nucleotides, the CDR3 is TGTGCCAGCTCACGGGGGACAGGGGGCTACGAGCAGTACTTC. This codes for CASSRGTGGYEQYF.